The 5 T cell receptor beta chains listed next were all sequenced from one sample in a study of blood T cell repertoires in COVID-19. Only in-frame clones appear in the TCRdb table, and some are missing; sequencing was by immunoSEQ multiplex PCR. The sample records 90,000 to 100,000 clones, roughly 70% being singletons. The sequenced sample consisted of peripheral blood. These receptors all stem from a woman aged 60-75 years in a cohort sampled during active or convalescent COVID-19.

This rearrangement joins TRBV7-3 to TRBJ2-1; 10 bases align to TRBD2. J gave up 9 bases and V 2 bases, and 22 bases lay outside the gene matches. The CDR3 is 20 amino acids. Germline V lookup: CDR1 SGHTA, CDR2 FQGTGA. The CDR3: CASSLEGRLILAGSSIEQFF. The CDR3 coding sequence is TGTGCCAGCAGCTTAGAGGGACGACTAATACTAGCGGGGTCCTCCATTGAGCAGTTCTTC.

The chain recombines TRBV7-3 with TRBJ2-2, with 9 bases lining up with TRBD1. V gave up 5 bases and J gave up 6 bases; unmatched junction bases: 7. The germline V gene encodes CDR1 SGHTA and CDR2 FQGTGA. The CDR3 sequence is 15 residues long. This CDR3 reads CASSPQGAAAGELFF. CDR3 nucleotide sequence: TGTGCCAGCAGCCCACAGGGGGCGGCGGCCGGGGAGCTGTTTTTT. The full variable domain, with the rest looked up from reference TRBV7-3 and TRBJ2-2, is GAGVSQTPSNKVTEKGKYVELRCDPISGHTALYWYRQSLGQGPEFLIYFQGTGAADDSGLPNDRFFAVRPEGSVSTLKIQRTERGDSAVYLCASSPQGAAAGELFFGEGSRLTVL.

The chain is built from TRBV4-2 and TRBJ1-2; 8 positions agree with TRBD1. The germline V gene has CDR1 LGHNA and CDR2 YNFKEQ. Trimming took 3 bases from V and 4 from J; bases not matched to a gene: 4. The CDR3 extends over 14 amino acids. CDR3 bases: TGTGCCAGCAGCCAGGGGACAGGTATCTATGGCTACACCTTC. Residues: CASSQGTGIYGYTF.

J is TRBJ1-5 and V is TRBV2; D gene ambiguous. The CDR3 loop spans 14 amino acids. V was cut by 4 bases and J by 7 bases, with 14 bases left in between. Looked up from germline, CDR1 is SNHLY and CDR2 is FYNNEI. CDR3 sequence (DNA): TGTGCCAGCAGTGGGGGAGAGTCGCGGCAGCCCCAGCATTTT. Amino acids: CASSGGESRQPQHF.

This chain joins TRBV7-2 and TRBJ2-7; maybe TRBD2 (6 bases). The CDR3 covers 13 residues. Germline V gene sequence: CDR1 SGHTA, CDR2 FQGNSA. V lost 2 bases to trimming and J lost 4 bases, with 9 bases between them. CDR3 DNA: TGTGCCAGCAGCTTATCAGCGGGTTACGAGCAGTACTTC. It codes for CASSLSAGYEQYF.